This TCR beta chain appears in the sequencing data of a study of identical twins. TCRdb itself ran the 5' RACE reads through MiXCR, one entry per CDR3 protein. The table includes 600,000 to 700,000 distinct CDR3 sequences, around 21% detected once. The CDR3 is 14 residues long. The V end was cut by 2 bases, the J end by 5 bases, with 13 bases between. In this sample, this clonotype turned up many times. The same data also went into a second study, on T cells expressing NK-cell markers. Per that study: Researchers got TCR beta repertoires out of sorted CD3+CD56+NKG2C+, CD3+CD56+NKG2C- and CD3+CD56-NKG2C+ T cells. In several experiments, an anti-gamma-delta TCR antibody restricted sorting to alpha-beta TCR T cells. Dominant NKG2C+ clonotypes accounted for roughly 1.0-7.0% of CD8+ T cells in about six donors.

Specimen: PBMCs. This chain links TRBV12-3 or TRBV12-4 with TRBJ2-7; D may be TRBD1 (5 bases). This TCR came from a woman under 30 in good health. The CDR3 bases are TGTGCCAGCAGTTTACGGCAGGGATTAAACGAGCAGTACTTC. Its translation: CASSLRQGLNEQYF.